Presented here are 23 T cell receptor beta chains from one specimen sequenced in a study of naive and memory T cell subsets. Overall study findings and caveats: Naive repertoires, especially CD8, held a few larger clonotypes, possibly memory cells re-expressing CD45RA.

Both TRBC1 and TRBC2 were covered by a beta constant-region primer of two equimolar oligonucleotides. Four rounds of PCR amplified the ligated cDNA using nested alpha and beta constant-region primers plus SP2. TCRdb analysed the UMI-ligation and nested PCR reads with MiXCR anew, one entry per CDR3 protein. The data contain around 93,000 distinct CDR3 sequences, approximately 11% of them singletons. No antigen has been identified for these receptors. The specimen was naive CD4+ T cells from blood. All receptors derive from a human donor in good health.

This clonotype came up a few times. The genes are TRBV7-2 and TRBJ1-5, with D hard to call. The CDR3 extends over 15 amino acids. Germline V gene lookup returns CDR1 SGHTA and CDR2 FQGNSA. Trimming removed 1 base from V and 2 bases from J, with 9 bases in between. CDR3 bases: TGTGCCAGCAGCTTAGGAGGGTTCGGCAATCAGCCCCAGCATTTT. Protein sequence: CASSLGGFGNQPQHF.

Only a few counts were recorded for this clonotype. V usage is TRBV6-6 and J usage is TRBJ1-2, with no clear D. The germline V gene has CDR1 MNHNY and CDR2 SVGAGI (reference sequence). V was pared by 0 bases and J by 8 bases, with 16 bases between. The CDR3 totals 15 residues. CDR3 sequence reads: CASSYSTRHRGGYTF. CDR3 in DNA: TGTGCCAGCAGTTACTCGACCCGGCACCGCGGGGGCTACACCTTC.

This clonotype came up a few times. The chain employs TRBV5-1 and TRBJ2-7, with TRBD2 identical over 11 bases. Germline CDR1 is SGHRS and CDR2 is YFSETQ. The CDR3 is made up of 14 amino acids. V was pared by 1 base and J by 5 bases, with 2 bases of the junction left unmatched. The CDR3 reads CASSLTSGSNEQYF. CDR3 DNA sequence: TGCGCCAGCAGCTTGACTAGCGGGAGCAACGAGCAGTACTTC.

This clonotype has more than one count but fewer than ten. The chain joins TRBV5-1 to TRBJ1-2; D ambiguous. V was clipped by 0 bases and J by 4 bases, with 7 bases between them. In germline, CDR1 is SGHRS, CDR2 YFSETQ. The CDR3 loop spans 13 amino acids. Here the CDR3 DNA reads TGCGCCAGCAGCTTGGAGAGCAGCTATGGCTACACCTTC. Translation gives CASSLESSYGYTF.

This clonotype was seen many times. The V and J genes are TRBV7-8 and TRBJ2-5, with D unclear. V was clipped by 7 bases and J by 4 bases, with 7 bases between them. The CDR3 has 11 amino acids. Germline CDR1 SGHVS, CDR2 FQNEAQ. For the CDR3, the DNA is TGTGCCAGCACCTTTGGAGAGACCCAGTACTTC. Its protein product is CASTFGETQYF. Combining the CDR3 with reference TRBV7-8 and TRBJ2-5 gives the whole variable domain GAGVSQSPRYKVAKRGQDVALRCDPISGHVSLFWYQQALGQGPEFLTYFQNEAQLDKSGLPSDRFFAERPEGSVSTLKIQRTQQEDSAVYLCASTFGETQYFGPGTRLLVL.

This clonotype showed up just a few times. This rearrangement joins TRBV6-6 to TRBJ2-3; tentative D call: TRBD1 (6 bases). The germline V gene has CDR1 MNHNY and CDR2 SVGAGI (reference sequence). The CDR3 spans 16 residues. V dropped 7 bases and J dropped 5 bases, with 22 bases sitting between them. This CDR3 reads CASKVAGDFLGDTQYF. Written as DNA, the CDR3 is TGTGCCAGCAAGGTGGCAGGGGATTTTCTGGGAGATACGCAGTATTTT.

This clonotype was detected a few times. The chain uses TRBV6-1 and TRBJ2-2; 7 positions agree with TRBD1. The CDR3 sequence is 14 residues long. Germline assignment: CDR1 MNHNS and CDR2 SASEGT. After removal of 6 bases from V and 4 bases from J, the junction contained 5 bases not matched to a gene. In nucleotides, the CDR3 is TGTGCCAGCAGAGTCGGGACAGTCACCGGGGAGCTGTTTTTT. Translation gives CASRVGTVTGELFF.

This clonotype has at least ten counts. V is TRBV28 and J is TRBJ2-7; TRBD2 agrees at 8 bases. The length of the CDR3 is 14 residues. J lost 4 bases, V lost 7 bases, and 9 bases had no gene match. The germline V gene encodes CDR1 MDHEN and CDR2 SYDVKM. CDR3 region: CASKIGRVVYEQYF. For the CDR3, the DNA is TGTGCCAGCAAGATCGGGAGGGTAGTGTACGAGCAGTACTTC.

The chain carries TRBV28 and TRBJ1-4, with 7 bases lining up with TRBD1. The junction had 6 bases not matched to a gene; V was cut back by 6 bases and J by 8 bases. CDR1 and CDR2 from the germline V gene are MDHEN and SYDVKM. The CDR3 consists of 13 residues. The CDR3 bases are TGTGCCAGCAGAGGGACAGCGGGAGAAAAACTGTTTTTT. Translating gives CASRGTAGEKLFF.

This clonotype was counted at least ten times. This rearrangement joins TRBV7-2 to TRBJ2-7; 9 bases are a match to TRBD2. The germline gives CDR1 SGHTA, CDR2 FQGNSA. This CDR3 has 15 amino acids. J gave up 2 bases and V 5 bases, and 7 bases lay outside the gene matches. The CDR3 protein is CASSLSSGVPYEQYF. CDR3 nucleotide sequence: TGTGCCAGCAGCCTCTCTAGCGGGGTTCCCTACGAGCAGTACTTC.

Only one count was recorded for this clonotype. V gene TRBV9 combines with J gene TRBJ1-4; 7 bases line up with TRBD1. J lost 6 bases, V lost 3 bases, and 8 bases had no gene match. Germline V gene sequence: CDR1 SGDLS, CDR2 YYNGEE. The CDR3 totals 15 residues. The CDR3 DNA is TGTGCCAGCAGCGCAGGGGGAAGGGTAGATGAAAAACTGTTTTTT. Its translation: CASSAGGRVDEKLFF.

In this sample, this clonotype turned up many times. The chain carries TRBV12-3 or TRBV12-4 and TRBJ2-1, with 7 bases that match TRBD2. Trimming cost V 5 bases and J 4 bases; bases outside gene matches: 11. CDR3 length: 16 residues. The CDR3 loop reads CASSPTGLRAYNEQFF. In nucleotides, the CDR3 is TGTGCCAGCAGTCCCACGGGACTACGGGCTTACAATGAGCAGTTCTTC.

In its sample, this clonotype was seen a few times. This chain joins TRBV19 and TRBJ1-5, with D possibly matching TRBD1 (6 bases). Germline V gene sequence: CDR1 LNHDA, CDR2 SQIVND (reference sequence). The V end lost 5 bases, the J end lost 5 bases, and 10 bases lay between the germline ends. The CDR3 length is 13 residues. CDR3 bases: TGTGCCAGTAGTTACAGGGCGGATCAGCCCCAGCATTTT. Protein: CASSYRADQPQHF. Filled out from reference TRBV19 and TRBJ1-5, the complete variable domain reads DGGITQSPKYLFRKEGQNVTLSCEQNLNHDAMYWYRQDPGQGLRLIYYSQIVNDFQKGDIAEGYSVSREKKESFPLTVTSAQKNPTAFYLCASSYRADQPQHFGDGTRLSIL.

This clonotype was seen more than once but under ten times. The rearrangement joins TRBV20-1 to TRBJ2-5; D might be TRBD2 (6 bases). The CDR3 extends over 12 amino acids. V was clipped by 6 bases and J by 1 base, with 9 bases between them. Germline V gene lookup returns CDR1 DFQATT and CDR2 SNEGSKA (reference sequence). The CDR3 here is CSATGGQETQYF. CDR3 DNA sequence: TGCAGTGCAACCGGGGGCCAAGAGACCCAGTACTTC.

The chain is built from TRBV7-2 and TRBJ2-5; TRBD1 might be the D (6 bases). Trimming left V 0 bases short and J 4 bases short, with 15 bases between. In germline, CDR1 is SGHTA, CDR2 FQGNSA. The CDR3 length is 16 residues. DNA of the CDR3: TGTGCCAGCAGCTTAGCACCACTGGGGGCGGGAGAGACCCAGTACTTC. It codes for CASSLAPLGAGETQYF. Full variable domain (missing parts from reference TRBV7-2 and TRBJ2-5): GAGVSQSPSNKVTEKGKDVELRCDPISGHTALYWYRQSLGQGLEFLIYFQGNSAPDKSGLPSDRFSAERTGGSVSTLTIQRTQQEDSAVYLCASSLAPLGAGETQYFGPGTRLLVL.

This clonotype has just a few counts. The gene calls are TRBV24-1 and TRBJ2-2, with 12 bases aligning to TRBD2. J was trimmed by 4 bases and V by 7 bases; bases with no gene match: 12. CDR3 length: 18 residues. CDR1 and CDR2 from the germline V gene are KGHDR and SFDVKD. The CDR3 region is CATRTGTSGSAFTGELFF. In DNA form, the CDR3 reads TGTGCCACCAGAACCGGGACTAGCGGGTCGGCTTTCACCGGGGAGCTGTTTTTT.

This clonotype occurred a few times. This chain uses TRBV20-1 with TRBJ2-7; no clear D gene. There are 14 residues in the CDR3. V shed 5 bases and J shed 1 base, with 15 bases lying between them. Germline CDR1 is DFQATT and CDR2 is SNEGSKA (reference sequence). The CDR3 bases are TGCAGTGCTGCCAAGGGAAGTAAATCCTACGAGCAGTACTTC. Translated, it gives CSAAKGSKSYEQYF.

The chain carries TRBV3-1 and TRBJ2-7; no firm D call. Trimming removed 0 bases at V and 0 bases at J, with 12 bases between. The germline V gene has CDR1 LGHDT and CDR2 YNNKEL (reference sequence). The CDR3 length is 16 residues. In nucleotides, the CDR3 is TGTGCCAGCAGCCAAGAGTATGCCCTTAGCTCCTACGAGCAGTACTTC. This translates into CASSQEYALSSYEQYF.

There are many counts of this clonotype. The chain joins TRBV6-2 or TRBV6-3 to TRBJ1-1, with 9 bases fitting TRBD1. This CDR3 comprises 16 residues. Germline lookup yields CDR1 MNHEY and CDR2 SVGEGT. V shed 0 bases and J 6 bases; nucleotides not matched to a gene: 8. The CDR3 region is CASSYSGTGTSPEAFF. For the CDR3, the DNA is TGTGCCAGCAGTTACTCGGGGACAGGGACGTCGCCTGAAGCTTTCTTT.

This clonotype has a count of ten or more. The rearrangement links TRBV14 to TRBJ2-6; D remains ambiguous. The CDR3 runs 13 residues. The V end lost 1 base, the J end lost 2 bases, and 0 bases lay between the germline ends. The germline gives CDR1 SGHDN, CDR2 FVKESK. CDR3 protein: CASSQAGANVLTF. The CDR3, as DNA: TGTGCCAGCAGCCAAGCTGGGGCCAACGTCCTGACTTTC.

CDR3: CASSFGQGAITIYF. The CDR3 coding sequence is TGTGCCAGCAGCTTTGGACAGGGAGCTATCACCATATATTTT. V and J are TRBV7-2 and TRBJ1-3, with TRBD1 matching over 8 bases. From germline, CDR1 is SGHTA and CDR2 FQGNSA. The V and J ends lost 3 bases and 9 bases, in that order; junction bases with no gene match: 7. This CDR3 has 14 residues.

J is TRBJ1-5 and V is TRBV12-3 or TRBV12-4, with D uncertain. This CDR3 spans 14 amino acids. V was trimmed by 3 bases and J by 0 bases, leaving 6 bases between them. As DNA, the CDR3 is TGTGCCAGCAGTTTTGATTATAGCAATCAGCCCCAGCATTTT. This sequence encodes CASSFDYSNQPQHF.

This clonotype was observed many times. The V call is TRBV20-1, the J call TRBJ2-7, with 9 bases identical to TRBD1. The CDR3 contains 13 residues. V lost 3 bases and J lost 6; bases outside the gene matches: 6. The germline gives CDR1 DFQATT, CDR2 SNEGSKA (reference sequence). The CDR3 protein is CSARKGQGIEQYF. In nucleotides, the CDR3 is TGCAGTGCTAGGAAGGGACAGGGTATCGAGCAGTACTTC.